A single sample gave rise to the 21 T cell receptor beta chains below, sequenced in a study of cytomegalovirus exposure and HLA in healthy donors. Researchers ran the PCR with 60 Vbeta and 13 Jbeta primers. TCRdb keeps only in-frame clones here, not all; method: immunoSEQ multiplex PCR. The table records about 130,000 clones, about 79% of them present only once. Source material: PBMCs. Receptors were obtained from a man aged 50 to 59 in good health and CMV-seronegative.

J is TRBJ2-7 and V is TRBV2; TRBD1 matches 7 bases. Trimming at V came to 5 bases and at J to 7 bases, leaving 8 bases not matched to a gene. CDR1 SNHLY and CDR2 FYNNEI come from the germline V gene. The CDR3 consists of 13 residues. For the CDR3, the DNA is TGTGCCAGCAGTTCGACAGGGAATGGGGAGCAGTACTTC. It yields the protein CASSSTGNGEQYF.

The chain is built from TRBV29-1 and TRBJ2-3; 14 bases fit TRBD2. The CDR3 is 15 residues long. The trim removed 4 bases at V and 7 bases at J, leaving 7 bases unmatched. Germline assignment: CDR1 SQVTM and CDR2 ANQGSEA. The CDR3 sequence is CSVAGLAGGINTQYF. CDR3 sequence (DNA): TGCAGCGTTGCTGGACTAGCGGGGGGTATAAATACGCAGTATTTT.

The gene calls are TRBV5-1 and TRBJ2-1; 8 bases agree with TRBD1. V gave up 4 bases and J gave up 10 bases; unmatched junction bases: 7. The CDR3 contains 13 residues. The germline V gene encodes CDR1 SGHRS and CDR2 YFSETQ. The CDR3 DNA reads as TGCGCCAGCAGCCTGACAGGGGCTGGCGAGCAGTTCTTC. Amino acid sequence: CASSLTGAGEQFF.

The CDR3 sequence is CASTLGGSGTEAFF. The CDR3 region has the DNA TGTGCCAGCACCTTGGGGGGATCCGGCACTGAAGCTTTCTTT. The chain couples TRBV6-1 to TRBJ1-1, with D tentatively TRBD1 (5 bases). This CDR3 comprises 14 residues. The V end lost 7 bases, the J end lost 4 bases, and 16 bases lay between the germline ends. Per germline, CDR1 MNHNS and CDR2 SASEGT.

The V gene is TRBV6-1, the J gene TRBJ1-3; 7 nucleotides line up with TRBD1. Germline V lookup: CDR1 MNHNS, CDR2 SASEGT. The CDR3 totals 15 residues. J lost 2 bases, V lost 2 bases, and 3 bases had no gene match. CDR3 sequence: CASSEYRGAGNTIYF. The CDR3 DNA sequence: TGTGCCAGCAGTGAATACAGGGGAGCTGGAAACACCATATATTTT.

This rearrangement joins TRBV7-9 to TRBJ2-4, with D maybe TRBD2 (5 bases). This CDR3 spans 14 amino acids. Germline lookup yields CDR1 SEHNR and CDR2 FQNEAQ (reference sequence). The V and J ends lost 5 bases and 3 bases respectively, with 11 bases between them. The CDR3 protein is CASSPRDFKNIQYF. In DNA form, the CDR3 reads TGTGCCAGCAGCCCACGGGATTTCAAAAACATTCAGTACTTC.

The chain links TRBV30 to TRBJ2-3, with D maybe TRBD1 (6 bases). There are 16 residues in the CDR3. Germline CDR1 and CDR2: GTSNPN and SVGIG (reference sequence). Trimming removed 2 bases at V and 0 bases at J, with 15 bases between. The CDR3 here is CAWSPTTGSSTDTQYF. The CDR3 region has the DNA TGTGCCTGGAGTCCAACTACAGGGTCTAGCACAGATACGCAGTATTTT.

The chain couples TRBV7-6 to TRBJ1-3, with no clear D. Germline assignment: CDR1 SGHVS and CDR2 FNYEAQ. This CDR3 has 17 residues. The V end was cut by 0 bases, the J end by 3 bases, with 15 bases between. This CDR3 is CASSLAPALSGGNTIYF. DNA of the CDR3: TGTGCCAGCAGCTTAGCGCCGGCCCTGAGCGGTGGAAACACCATATATTTT.

The rearrangement joins TRBV14 to TRBJ1-1, with D uncertain. CDR3 length: 13 amino acids. CDR1 and CDR2 from the germline V gene are SGHDN and FVKESK. The V end was cut by 2 bases, the J end by 1 base, with 5 bases between. CDR3 in DNA: TGTGCCAGCAGCCAATCCGGGAACACTGAAGCTTTCTTT. Translating it yields CASSQSGNTEAFF.

This clone was seen only a few times. The chain links TRBV7-3 to TRBJ2-7, with 15 positions matching TRBD2. The V gene's germline CDR1 is SGHTA and CDR2 FQGTGA. Trimming cost V 3 bases and J 4 bases; bases outside gene matches: 7. The CDR3 sequence is 17 residues long. The CDR3 DNA follows: TGTGCCAGCAGCTTGACCGGGACTAGCGGGGGGTCATACGAGCAGTACTTC. It yields the protein CASSLTGTSGGSYEQYF.

On this clone itself: Compared with germline, one end of the junction differs, possibly owing to a read error. Other DNA sequences in this specimen translate into the identical CDR3. The rearrangement joins TRBV30 to TRBJ1-6; TRBD1 is a possible D gene (6 bases). This CDR3 is 17 amino acids long. Germline loops: CDR1 GTSNPN, CDR2 SVGIG (reference sequence). The CDR3 bases are TGTGCCTGGAGTGGACGGACAGTGGGCTCCTATAATTCCCCCCTCCACTTT. Its translation is CAWSGRTVGSYNSPLHF.

The gene calls are TRBV30 and TRBJ1-6, with TRBD1 matching over 8 bases. The CDR3 is 14 residues long. Germline V gives CDR1 GTSNPN, CDR2 SVGIG (reference sequence). The V gene end was trimmed by 1 base and the J gene end by 10 bases; junction bases not matched to a gene: 6. CDR3 residues: CAWSGLRTGSPLHF. CDR3 DNA: TGTGCCTGGAGTGGCCTAAGGACAGGGTCACCCCTCCACTTT.

This chain links TRBV7-9 with TRBJ2-7, with 8 bases that match TRBD1. Germline V CDR1 and CDR2: SEHNR, FQNEAQ (reference sequence). The CDR3 runs to 15 residues. The V segment lost 5 bases and the J segment 3 bases; nucleotides outside the gene matches: 9. CDR3 loop: CASSPVGQGFYEQYF. CDR3 DNA sequence: TGTGCCAGCAGCCCCGTCGGACAGGGCTTCTACGAGCAGTACTTC.

The V call is TRBV7-8, the J call TRBJ1-1, with D uncertain. Germline V gene data show CDR1 as SGHVS and CDR2 as FQNEAQ. The CDR3 is 14 residues long. V was clipped by 1 base and J by 1 base, with 7 bases between them. CDR3 protein: CASSLDPGNTEAFF. In DNA form, the CDR3 reads TGTGCCAGCAGCTTAGATCCGGGGAACACTGAAGCTTTCTTT.

This chain joins TRBV4-1 and TRBJ2-5; 7 bases fit TRBD2. The CDR3 consists of 15 residues. V was clipped by 2 bases and J by 5 bases; unmatched bases: 8. Germline values: CDR1 MGHRA, CDR2 YSYEKL. CDR3 residues: CASSQRGLLSETQYF. In nucleotides, the CDR3 is TGCGCCAGCAGCCAACGGGGACTATTGTCTGAGACCCAGTACTTC.

The gene calls are TRBV7-2 and TRBJ2-2, with D maybe TRBD1 (6 bases). CDR1 and CDR2 from the germline V gene are SGHTA and FQGNSA. The CDR3 runs to 16 residues. Trimming removed 3 bases from V and 0 bases from J, with 11 bases in between. The CDR3 DNA reads TGTGCCAGCAGCTTCCAGACAGGCGCGAACACCGGGGAGCTGTTTTTT. Translating it yields CASSFQTGANTGELFF. Full variable domain (remainder filled in from reference TRBV7-2 and TRBJ2-2): GAGVSQSPSNKVTEKGKDVELRCDPISGHTALYWYRQSLGQGLEFLIYFQGNSAPDKSGLPSDRFSAERTGGSVSTLTIQRTQQEDSAVYLCASSFQTGANTGELFFGEGSRLTVL.

In DNA form, the CDR3 reads TGTGCCAGCAGCTTAGCGGGGGCCAGCACAGATACGCAGTATTTT. Protein: CASSLAGASTDTQYF. This rearrangement joins TRBV7-2 to TRBJ2-3; a weak D match, TRBD1 (6 bases). The ends were cut back, 0 bases at V and 0 bases at J, with 7 bases in the middle. This CDR3 is built from 15 residues. Germline-derived CDR1 and CDR2 are SGHTA and FQGNSA.

The chain is built from TRBV7-9 and TRBJ1-2, with 8 bases lining up with TRBD1. Germline V gene lookup returns CDR1 SEHNR and CDR2 FQNEAQ (reference sequence). This CDR3 is 13 amino acids long. Trimming at V came to 5 bases and at J to 6 bases, leaving 5 bases not matched to a gene. In DNA, the CDR3 is TGTGCCAGCAGCCCTTCGGACAGGGATGGCTACACCTTC. This encodes CASSPSDRDGYTF.

This chain connects TRBV7-9 to TRBJ2-7; D perhaps matches TRBD2 (5 bases). V lost 5 bases to trimming and J lost 2 bases, with 16 bases between them. This CDR3 contains 15 residues. Germline CDR1 SEHNR, CDR2 FQNEAQ (reference sequence). The CDR3 DNA reads TGTGCCAGCAGCCCCGCCGGGAAAGAAACCTACGAGCAGTACTTC. Protein sequence: CASSPAGKETYEQYF.

This clone was seen only a few times. The gene calls are TRBV15 and TRBJ2-7; 11 nucleotides line up with TRBD2. CDR1 LNHNV and CDR2 YYDKDF come from the germline V gene (reference sequence). CDR3 length: 16 residues. With 4 bases clipped from V and 2 bases from J, the junction kept 7 bases outside the gene matches. This CDR3 reads CATSTFLAGGPYEQYF. In DNA form, the CDR3 reads TGTGCCACCAGCACCTTTCTAGCGGGGGGTCCCTACGAGCAGTACTTC.

The chain carries TRBV6-5 and TRBJ1-4; D might be TRBD1 (6 bases). CDR3 length: 14 residues. Trimming shortened V by 0 bases and J by 8 bases, and 10 bases separated the two germline ends. Looked up from germline, CDR1 is MNHEY and CDR2 is SVGAGI. The CDR3 region is CASSYSTGQEKLFF. The DNA of the CDR3 is TGTGCCAGCAGTTACTCCACAGGGCAGGAAAAACTGTTTTTT.